The 22 T cell receptor beta chains presented below share a single source sample, sequenced in a study of tumor and adjacent non-tumor tissue in lung cancer. TCRbeta libraries were built with three rounds of nested PCR, modified from ARM-PCR. TCRdb independently ran MiXCR on the multiplex PCR reads; one entry per CDR3 protein. The sample yields roughly 90,000 distinct CDR3 sequences, 65% to 80% seen once. No cell sorting was done before RNA was extracted from the tissue. Distant lung tissue was collected more than 3 cm away from the tumor edge. Material: distant non-tumor lung tissue. The receptors derive from a woman in her 50s with non-small cell lung cancer.

With respect to this clonotype: Possible read error: a much larger clone is one base away. This likely comes from a read error, as the CDR3 has no conserved phenylalanine or tryptophan at its end. The chain links TRBV7-9 to TRBJ1-1, with a tentative D call TRBD1 (5 bases). This CDR3 is built from 13 residues. Germline CDR1 is SEHNR and CDR2 is FQNEAQ (reference sequence). The V end lost 5 bases, the J end lost 7 bases, and 14 bases lay between the germline ends. The CDR3 bases are TGTGCCAGCAGCCTCAGGGCTGACGGTGAAGCTTTCTAT. Its protein product is CASSLRADGEAFY.

Regarding this clonotype: At one boundary the junction diverges from the germline segment, which might be a read error. J is TRBJ2-1 and V is TRBV20-1; 8 nucleotides match TRBD2. Germline loops: CDR1 DFQATT, CDR2 SNEGSKA (reference sequence). The CDR3 is 15 amino acids. CDR3: CSARVTSVYDNEQFF. CDR3 nucleotide sequence: TGCAGTGCTAGGGTGACTAGCGTATACGACAATGAGCAGTTCTTT.

A word on this clonotype: The junction differs from germline at one of its ends, possibly a read error. The rearrangement uses TRBV20-1 and TRBJ1-5; D is uncertain. Per the germline V gene, CDR1 is DFQATT and CDR2 is SNEGSKA (reference sequence). CDR3 length: 14 residues. DNA for the CDR3: TGCAGTGCTAGTTCCGGTGACCGCATTCAGCACCAGCATTTT. Its protein product is CSASSGDRIQHQHF.

On this clonotype itself: Compared with germline, one end of the junction differs, possibly owing to a read error. This chain connects TRBV6-2 or TRBV6-3 to TRBJ2-2; possibly TRBD1 or TRBD2 for D (5 bases each). The CDR3 has 17 amino acids. Germline-derived CDR1 and CDR2 are MNHEY and SVGEGT. This chain's CDR3 is CASIAGSGTANTGELFF. The CDR3 coding sequence is TGTGCTAGCATTGCAGGCTCCGGGACGGCGAACACCGGGGAGCTGTTTTTT.

Concerning this clonotype itself: Compared with germline, one end of the junction differs, possibly owing to a read error. This chain joins TRBV4-1 and TRBJ2-5, with D perhaps matching TRBD2 (5 bases). Germline V lookup: CDR1 MGHRA, CDR2 YSYEKL. The CDR3 has 12 residues. CDR3 sequence reads: CASGHGGETQYF. The CDR3 coding sequence is TGCGCCAGCGGCCATGGAGGAGAGACCCAGTACTTC.

Ten or more counts support this clonotype. The V call is TRBV28, the J call TRBJ1-2; a weak D match, TRBD1 (6 bases). V was shortened by 7 bases and J by 6 bases, with 18 bases between the two germline ends. The length of the CDR3 is 14 residues. The germline gives CDR1 MDHEN, CDR2 SYDVKM. CDR3 loop: CASIPLRGADGYTF. The CDR3, as DNA: TGTGCCAGCATCCCTCTACGGGGGGCGGATGGCTACACCTTC.

The chain has TRBV11-2 and TRBJ1-6; D not resolved. CDR3 size: 14 residues. Germline V gene lookup returns CDR1 SGHAT and CDR2 FQNNGV. The V end was cut by 0 bases, the J end by 9 bases, with 9 bases between. CDR3 bases: TGTGCCAGCAGCTTAGACAGGTCTATTTCACCCCTCCACTTT. The encoded protein is CASSLDRSISPLHF.

About this clonotype: A read error may produce the germline difference seen at one junction end. The rearrangement joins TRBV4-1 to TRBJ1-5; D ambiguous. Germline CDR1 and CDR2: MGHRA and YSYEKL. The CDR3 totals 15 residues. The CDR3 reads CASSQVPDSNQSQHF. The CDR3 region has the DNA TGCGCCAGCAGCCAAGTTCCTGATAGCAATCAGTCCCAGCATTTT.

Concerning this clonotype: This may come from a read error, since a much larger clone is one base off. The chain uses TRBV29-1 and TRBJ2-1, with a tentative D call TRBD1 (5 bases). CDR3 length: 12 amino acids. The ends were cut back, 3 bases at V and 8 bases at J, with 11 bases in the middle. The V gene's germline CDR1 is SQVTM and CDR2 ANQGSEA. The CDR3 sequence: CSVERGADEQFF. CDR3 bases: TGCAGCGTTGAGCGTGGGGCGGATGAGCAGTTCTTC.

This clonotype is a singleton in its sample. Here the CDR3 omits its conserved ending phenylalanine or tryptophan, so a read error is the likely source. Here the CDR3 reads CVSSPTDKLYGYTV. The CDR3 DNA reads as TGTGTCAGCAGCCCCACGGACAAGCTCTATGGCTACACCGTT. This rearrangement joins TRBV7-9 to TRBJ1-2; a possible D gene is TRBD1 (5 bases). Germline V lookup: CDR1 SEHNR, CDR2 FQNEAQ (reference sequence). There are 14 residues in the CDR3.

With regard to this clonotype: One end of the junction is discordant with germline, which a read error may explain. The CDR3 reads CASSERKRGPYEQYF. In nucleotides, the CDR3 is TGTGCCAGCAGTGAAAGAAAGCGGGGACCCTATGAGCAGTACTTC. The rearrangement joins TRBV6-1 to TRBJ2-7, with TRBD2 matching over 7 bases. The CDR3 has 15 amino acids. Germline V lookup: CDR1 MNHNS, CDR2 SASEGT.

The chain's CDR3 is CSLAPDFRNEQFF. CDR3 coding DNA: TGCAGTTTAGCGCCGGACTTTCGGAATGAGCAGTTCTTC. V and J are TRBV29-1 and TRBJ2-1, with D perhaps matching TRBD2 (5 bases). Germline values: CDR1 SQVTM, CDR2 ANQGSEA. This CDR3 has 13 amino acids.

A remark on this clonotype: Germline is not matched at one junction end, which may reflect a read error. The rearrangement links TRBV29-1 to TRBJ1-1; D not certain. The germline gives CDR1 SQVTM, CDR2 ANQGSEA. This CDR3 region has 10 residues. CDR3 in DNA: TGCAGCGTTGGAGGCACCGAAGCTCTCTTT. It yields the protein CSVGGTEALF.

This clonotype appeared once. One junction end disagrees with the germline gene, perhaps due to a read error. This chain joins TRBV12-3 or TRBV12-4 and TRBJ2-5; D might be TRBD1 or TRBD2, each matching 7 bases. The CDR3 runs to 13 residues. DNA of the CDR3: TGTACCAGCAGTGTAGGGGGCGGGGGGACCCAGTACTTC. Translating gives CTSSVGGGGTQYF.

The J gene is TRBJ2-7, the V gene TRBV4-2; D gene unclear. The ends were cut back, 8 bases at V and 2 bases at J, with 22 bases in the middle. Germline V CDR1 and CDR2: LGHNA, YNFKEQ. The CDR3 contains 16 residues. CDR3 loop: CASCRAVEAVPYEQYF. CDR3 nucleotides: TGTGCCAGCTGCCGTGCTGTAGAGGCGGTCCCCTACGAGCAGTACTTC.

This clonotype showed up many times. V gene TRBV7-2 combines with J gene TRBJ2-1; 7 bases match TRBD1. The ends lost 5 bases at V and 5 bases at J; junction bases unmatched: 9. The CDR3 runs to 15 residues. The germline V gene encodes CDR1 SGHTA and CDR2 FQGNSA. The CDR3 coding sequence is TGTGCCAGCAGCCCGACAGGGCCCAGGGACAATGAGCAGTTCTTC. Translation: CASSPTGPRDNEQFF.

In the case of this clonotype: Mismatch with germline at one junction end may stem from a read error. The rearrangement joins TRBV29-1 to TRBJ1-1; D remains ambiguous. Germline lookup yields CDR1 SQVTM and CDR2 ANQGSEA. The CDR3 contains 14 residues. CDR3 region: CSVGGLMGRTEALF. The CDR3 coding sequence is TGCAGCGTTGGGGGTCTTATGGGTAGGACTGAAGCTCTCTTT.

Comment on this clonotype: This may arise from a read error, as a much more abundant clone is one base away. V and J are TRBV4-2 and TRBJ2-1; 9 positions agree with TRBD2. CDR3 size: 17 residues. In germline, CDR1 is LGHNA, CDR2 YNFKEQ. CDR3: CASRQDRSGSSYNEQFF. The DNA of the CDR3 is TGTGCCAGCAGGCAAGATCGTAGCGGGAGCTCCTACAATGAGCAGTTCTTC.

Ten or more counts support this clonotype. This chain's CDR3 is CSAIHPGTSPDTQYF. The DNA of the CDR3 is TGCAGTGCCATACACCCCGGGACTAGTCCAGATACGCAGTATTTT. The chain recombines TRBV20-1 with TRBJ2-3; 8 bases map to TRBD2. The V segment lost 6 bases and the J segment 4 bases; nucleotides outside the gene matches: 12. The CDR3 has 15 residues. Germline assignment: CDR1 DFQATT and CDR2 SNEGSKA (reference sequence).

For this clonotype: Possible read error: a much larger clone is one base away. The CDR3 DNA reads as TGCAGTACCCTGACTACCTACTCCTACAATGAGCAGTTCTTC. Translation: CSTLTTYSYNEQFF. V usage is TRBV20-1 and J usage is TRBJ2-1; maybe TRBD2 (5 bases). From germline, CDR1 is DFQATT and CDR2 SNEGSKA (reference sequence). V lost 8 bases and J 0 bases, leaving 14 bases between the germline ends. The CDR3 is 14 residues long.

This chain uses TRBV24-1 with TRBJ2-1; no reliable D call. The V gene's germline CDR1 is KGHDR and CDR2 SFDVKD. V gave up 5 bases and J gave up 4 bases, with 8 bases separating them. This CDR3 is 13 amino acids long. In DNA, the CDR3 is TGTGCCACCAGTGGACTCGGTTACAATGAGCAGTTCTTC. Its translation: CATSGLGYNEQFF.

As to this clonotype: Sequence at one end of the junction differs from germline and may be a read error. The V and J genes are TRBV11-2 and TRBJ2-7; D call uncertain. The CDR3 has 14 amino acids. Looked up from germline, CDR1 is SGHAT and CDR2 is FQNNGV. CDR3 amino acids: CASSLTDTTYVQYF. CDR3 in DNA: TGTGCCAGCAGCCTGACGGATACTACCTACGTGCAGTACTTC.